This TCR beta chain was obtained from a study of glioma-infiltrating T cells after dendritic cell vaccination. Study-wide context: At biweekly intervals, patients got three intradermal dendritic cell vaccine injections. Study-level findings and limits: The cohort had few patients with full blood and tumor sets.

This clone was detected once. Its antigen is undetermined. The time point denotes: after dendritic cell vaccination, including at tumor progression/relapse. The method was immunoSEQ multiplex PCR; TCRdb's version includes in-frame clones alone and lacks a portion of them. The table has roughly 87,000 clones, over 80% seen once. With 4 bases clipped from V and 3 bases from J, the junction kept 3 bases outside the gene matches. The CDR3 is 13 residues long. Germline CDR1 is SNHLY and CDR2 is FYNNEI. The starting material was blood, obtained after dendritic cell vaccination. This TCR was sampled from a human donor with glioblastoma. This chain uses TRBV2 with TRBJ2-7, with 7 bases aligning to TRBD1. Written as DNA, the CDR3 is TGTGCCAGCAGTGTTAACAGGGGCTACGAGCAGTACTTC. Translating it yields CASSVNRGYEQYF.